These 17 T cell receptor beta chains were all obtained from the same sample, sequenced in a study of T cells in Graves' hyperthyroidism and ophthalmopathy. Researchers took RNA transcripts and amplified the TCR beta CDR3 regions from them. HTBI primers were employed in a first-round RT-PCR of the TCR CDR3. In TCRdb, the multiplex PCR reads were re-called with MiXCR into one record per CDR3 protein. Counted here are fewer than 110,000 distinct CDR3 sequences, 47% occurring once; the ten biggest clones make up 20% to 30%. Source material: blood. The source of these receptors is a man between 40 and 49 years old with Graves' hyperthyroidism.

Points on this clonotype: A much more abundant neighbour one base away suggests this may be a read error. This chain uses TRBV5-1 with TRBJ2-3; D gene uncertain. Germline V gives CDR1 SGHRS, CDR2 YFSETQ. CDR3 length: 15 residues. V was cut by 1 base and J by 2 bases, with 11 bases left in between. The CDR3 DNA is TGCGCCAGCAGCTTGTCGGCGGTAATCACAGATACGCAGTATTTT. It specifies CASSLSAVITDTQYF.

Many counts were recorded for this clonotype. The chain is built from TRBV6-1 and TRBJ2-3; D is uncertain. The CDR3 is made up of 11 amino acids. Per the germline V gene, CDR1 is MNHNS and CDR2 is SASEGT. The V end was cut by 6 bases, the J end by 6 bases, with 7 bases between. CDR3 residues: CASSQPDTQYF. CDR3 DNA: TGTGCCAGCAGCCAGCCGGATACGCAGTATTTT.

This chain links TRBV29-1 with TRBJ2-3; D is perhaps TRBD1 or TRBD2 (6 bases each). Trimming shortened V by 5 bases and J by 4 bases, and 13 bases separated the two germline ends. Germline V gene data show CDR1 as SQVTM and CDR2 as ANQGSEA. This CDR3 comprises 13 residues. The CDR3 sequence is CSVKGGHADTQYF. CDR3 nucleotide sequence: TGCAGCGTTAAAGGGGGGCACGCAGATACGCAGTATTTT.

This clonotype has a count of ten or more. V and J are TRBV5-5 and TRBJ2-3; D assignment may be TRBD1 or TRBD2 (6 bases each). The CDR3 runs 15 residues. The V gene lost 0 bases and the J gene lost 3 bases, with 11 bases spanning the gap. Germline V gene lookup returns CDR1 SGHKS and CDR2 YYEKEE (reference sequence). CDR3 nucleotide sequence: TGTGCCAGCAGCTTGGCGGGGGCGGGGACAGATACGCAGTATTTT. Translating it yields CASSLAGAGTDTQYF.

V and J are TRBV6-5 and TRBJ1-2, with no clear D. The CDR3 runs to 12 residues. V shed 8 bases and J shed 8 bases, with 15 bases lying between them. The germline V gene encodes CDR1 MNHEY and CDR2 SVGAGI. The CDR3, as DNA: TGTGCCAGCGGACGGCTATCCTACGGCTACACCTTC. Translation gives CASGRLSYGYTF.

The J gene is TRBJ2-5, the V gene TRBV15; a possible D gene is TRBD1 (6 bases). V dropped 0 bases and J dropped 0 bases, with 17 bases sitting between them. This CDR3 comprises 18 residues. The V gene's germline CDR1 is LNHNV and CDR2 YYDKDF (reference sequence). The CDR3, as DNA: TGTGCCACCAGCAGAGAACAGGGTCAGGATTTAAACCAAGAGACCCAGTACTTC. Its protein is CATSREQGQDLNQETQYF.

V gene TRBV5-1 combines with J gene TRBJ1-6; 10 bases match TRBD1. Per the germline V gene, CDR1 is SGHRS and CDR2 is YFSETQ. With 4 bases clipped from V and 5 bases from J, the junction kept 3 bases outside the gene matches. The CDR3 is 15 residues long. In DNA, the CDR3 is TGCGCCAGCAGCGGAGGGACAGGGGATAATTCACCCCTCCACTTT. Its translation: CASSGGTGDNSPLHF.

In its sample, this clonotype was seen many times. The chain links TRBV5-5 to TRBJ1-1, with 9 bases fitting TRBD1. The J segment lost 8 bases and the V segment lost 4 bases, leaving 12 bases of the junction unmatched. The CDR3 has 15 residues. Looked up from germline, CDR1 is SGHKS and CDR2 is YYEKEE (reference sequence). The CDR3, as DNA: TGTGCCAGCAGCCTCCGGGACAGGGCCTGGACAGAAGCTTTCTTT. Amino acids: CASSLRDRAWTEAFF.

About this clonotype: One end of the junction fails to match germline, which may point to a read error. The CDR3 spells CASSENDRQRSGELFF. The CDR3 DNA sequence: TGTGCCAGTAGTGAGAATGACAGGCAACGGTCCGGTGAGCTGTTTTTT. V and J are TRBV19 and TRBJ2-2; possibly TRBD1 for D (6 bases). This CDR3 has 16 amino acids. Germline assignment: CDR1 LNHDA and CDR2 SQIVND (reference sequence).

CDR3 residues: CASSQDGAGYGNTIYF. The DNA for the CDR3 is TGTGCCAGTAGTCAGGACGGCGCAGGATATGGAAACACCATATATTTT. The J gene is TRBJ1-3, the V gene TRBV19; D is ambiguous. V lost 5 bases and J lost 3, with 17 bases in between. The germline V gene encodes CDR1 LNHDA and CDR2 SQIVND (reference sequence). The CDR3 covers 16 residues.

CDR3 DNA sequence: TGTGCCAGCAGCCCCGGGACAGGGGTCACCGGGGAGCTGTTTTTT. Translated: CASSPGTGVTGELFF. This rearrangement joins TRBV7-9 to TRBJ2-2; 10 bases fit TRBD1. There are 15 residues in the CDR3. V lost 5 bases and J lost 4; bases outside the gene matches: 4. Germline assignment: CDR1 SEHNR and CDR2 FQNEAQ (reference sequence).

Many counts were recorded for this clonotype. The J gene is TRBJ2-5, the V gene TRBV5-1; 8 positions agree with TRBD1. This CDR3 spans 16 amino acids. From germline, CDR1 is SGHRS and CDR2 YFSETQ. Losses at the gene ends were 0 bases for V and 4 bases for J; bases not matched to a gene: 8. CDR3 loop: CASSLGRQGKRETQYF. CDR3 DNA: TGCGCCAGCAGCTTGGGGAGACAGGGGAAAAGAGAGACCCAGTACTTC.

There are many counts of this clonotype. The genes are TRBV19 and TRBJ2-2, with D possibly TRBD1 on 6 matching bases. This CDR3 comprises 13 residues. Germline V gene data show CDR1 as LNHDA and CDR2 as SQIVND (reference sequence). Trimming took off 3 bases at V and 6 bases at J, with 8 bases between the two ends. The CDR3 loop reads CASSIRGAGELFF. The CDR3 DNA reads TGTGCCAGTAGTATCAGGGGAGCCGGGGAGCTGTTTTTT.

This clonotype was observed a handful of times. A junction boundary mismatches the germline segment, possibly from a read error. CDR3 sequence (DNA): TGTGCCAGCAGGAGGGTCTACTTTGAAGCTTTT. This translates into CASRRVYFEAF. V gene TRBV2 combines with J gene TRBJ1-4; D remains unclear. The CDR3 consists of 11 residues. Per the germline V gene, CDR1 is SNHLY and CDR2 is FYNNEI.

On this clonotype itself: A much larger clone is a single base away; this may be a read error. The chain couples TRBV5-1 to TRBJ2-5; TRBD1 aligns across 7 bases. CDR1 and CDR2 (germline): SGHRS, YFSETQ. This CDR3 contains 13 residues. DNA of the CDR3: TGCGCCAGCCGCGACGGGACAGAAGAGACCCAGGACTTC. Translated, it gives CASRDGTEETQDF. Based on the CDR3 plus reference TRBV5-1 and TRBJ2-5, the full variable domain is KAGVTQTPRYLIKTRGQQVTLSCSPISGHRSVSWYQQTPGQGLQFLFEYFSETQRNKGNFPGRFSGRQFSNSRSEMNVSTLELGDSALYLCASRDGTEETQDFGPGTRLLVL.

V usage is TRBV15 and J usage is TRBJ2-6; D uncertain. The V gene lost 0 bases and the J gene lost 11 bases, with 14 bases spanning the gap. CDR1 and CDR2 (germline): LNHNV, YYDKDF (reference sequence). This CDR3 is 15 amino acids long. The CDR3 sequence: CATSRDHASSYVLTF. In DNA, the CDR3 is TGTGCCACCAGCAGAGATCACGCGAGCTCCTACGTCCTGACTTTC.

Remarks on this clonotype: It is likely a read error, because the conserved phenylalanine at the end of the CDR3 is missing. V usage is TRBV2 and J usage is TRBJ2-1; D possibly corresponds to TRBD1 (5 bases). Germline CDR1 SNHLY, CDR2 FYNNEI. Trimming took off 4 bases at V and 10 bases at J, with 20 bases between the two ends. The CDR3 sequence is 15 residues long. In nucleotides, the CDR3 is TGTGCCAGCAGTGTTGACAGTTCGAACGCCGGGGAGCAGTTCATC. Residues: CASSVDSSNAGEQFI.